Listed here is a single T cell receptor beta chain. CDR3 size: 11 residues. In germline, CDR1 is SEHNR, CDR2 FQNEAQ (reference sequence). V was clipped by 4 bases and J by 5 bases, with 5 bases between them. The data were taken from a study of blood T cell repertoires in COVID-19. Study in general: Sites across the United States, Italy and Spain contributed samples from acute and convalescent COVID-19. T cells, B-cell-depleted T cells, or PBMCs provided the cDNA or gDNA that served as material.

Enrolment of Seattle patients took place during active infection, and they were followed longitudinally. How the authors handled the data: From reference gene primer amplification, estimates of nucleated cell counts were derived. Repertoires were generated with immunoSEQ multiplex PCR, while TCRdb's copy carries only in-frame clones and drops some. Clone size and the V and J calls come from that table; the DNA yielded D and trimming. Of about 340,000 clones listed, about 89% are singletons. The sequence was collected from a woman aged 45-65 years with COVID-19, enrolled during active disease. Sequencing was done on a sample of peripheral blood. The chain links TRBV7-9 to TRBJ2-5, with D possibly being TRBD2 (5 bases). The CDR3 is CASSSGETQYF. CDR3 coding DNA: TGTGCCAGCAGCTCGGGGGAGACCCAGTACTTC.